This T cell receptor beta chain was found in a study of post-analysis software for immune sequencing data. Across the whole study: Both relapsing-remitting and secondary progressive multiple sclerosis featured among the disease courses, as did progressive-relapsing multiple sclerosis.

This clonotype appeared many times. No antigen is known for it. The library was made from cDNA and included unique molecular identifiers. Starting from approximately 0.95 to 9.8 million T cells, the study yielded about 490,000 cDNA molecules. TCRdb called the PCR reads again in MiXCR, with one record for every CDR3 protein. The sample shows some 260,000 distinct CDR3 sequences, 30% to 45% of them seen only once. Study-wide findings and caveats: When the samples were clustered directly with F measure, those that had been prepared in the same batch showed strong co-clustering. Relative to controls, patients had 5 or 6 TRBV segments at higher frequency, with TRBV5-6, TRBV5-1 and TRBV20-1 among these. Controls showed significantly higher normalized Chao1 diversity than did multiple sclerosis patients.

This CDR3 is 14 amino acids long. Trimming removed 0 bases from V and 6 bases from J, with 10 bases in between. Germline CDR1 and CDR2: MGHRA and YSYEKL. The clonotype originates from a girl aged 10 to 17 with multiple sclerosis. Sequenced input: blood. This chain uses TRBV4-1 with TRBJ2-3, with D unresolved. The CDR3 DNA follows: TGCGCCAGCAGCCAAGAAACCCAATCGGATACGCAGTATTTT. Translation: CASSQETQSDTQYF.